This T cell receptor (beta chain) was recovered during a study of T cells in localized non-small cell lung cancer. The CDR3 contains 11 residues. The V and J ends lost 2 bases and 5 bases respectively, with 4 bases between them. Germline lookup yields CDR1 DFQATT and CDR2 SNEGSKA (reference sequence). Only one count was recorded for this clone. Sequenced by immunoSEQ multiplex PCR; TCRdb stores in-frame clones only, minus some. The table includes more than 20,000 clones, about 88% detected once. This receptor was taken from a man aged 35 to 69 with stage II squamous cell lung carcinoma. The chain employs TRBV20-1 and TRBJ2-1; D remains ambiguous. The source material was PBMCs, sampled before any cancer treatment. In DNA form, the CDR3 reads TGCAGTGCTAGATTGGACAATGAGCAGTTCTTC. Translation gives CSARLDNEQFF.